This T cell receptor beta chain is from a study of chemoradiotherapy in HPV16-positive cancers. Study-wide results and caveats: Only a couple of HPV16-positive patients supplied the functional HPV-specificity definition. Candidate HPV-specific clones and E7-related TCR motifs grew in tumor during treatment.

The V end lost 6 bases, the J end lost 4 bases, and 9 bases lay between the germline ends. Germline assignment: CDR1 LNHDA and CDR2 SQIVND (reference sequence). The CDR3 contains 13 residues. Notes on this clone: Its target is unknown.

Sequenced by immunoSEQ multiplex PCR; TCRdb stores in-frame clones only, minus some. The sample has roughly 11,000 clones; just under 80% are singletons. The receptor was derived from a human donor with HPV-associated anogenital cancer. This rearrangement joins TRBV19 to TRBJ1-4; no clear D gene. Sampling was carried out from a patient who underwent chemoradiotherapy. The CDR3 is CASSNSYNEKLFF. Written as DNA, the CDR3 is TGTGCCAGTAGCAACAGTTATAATGAAAAACTGTTTTTT.